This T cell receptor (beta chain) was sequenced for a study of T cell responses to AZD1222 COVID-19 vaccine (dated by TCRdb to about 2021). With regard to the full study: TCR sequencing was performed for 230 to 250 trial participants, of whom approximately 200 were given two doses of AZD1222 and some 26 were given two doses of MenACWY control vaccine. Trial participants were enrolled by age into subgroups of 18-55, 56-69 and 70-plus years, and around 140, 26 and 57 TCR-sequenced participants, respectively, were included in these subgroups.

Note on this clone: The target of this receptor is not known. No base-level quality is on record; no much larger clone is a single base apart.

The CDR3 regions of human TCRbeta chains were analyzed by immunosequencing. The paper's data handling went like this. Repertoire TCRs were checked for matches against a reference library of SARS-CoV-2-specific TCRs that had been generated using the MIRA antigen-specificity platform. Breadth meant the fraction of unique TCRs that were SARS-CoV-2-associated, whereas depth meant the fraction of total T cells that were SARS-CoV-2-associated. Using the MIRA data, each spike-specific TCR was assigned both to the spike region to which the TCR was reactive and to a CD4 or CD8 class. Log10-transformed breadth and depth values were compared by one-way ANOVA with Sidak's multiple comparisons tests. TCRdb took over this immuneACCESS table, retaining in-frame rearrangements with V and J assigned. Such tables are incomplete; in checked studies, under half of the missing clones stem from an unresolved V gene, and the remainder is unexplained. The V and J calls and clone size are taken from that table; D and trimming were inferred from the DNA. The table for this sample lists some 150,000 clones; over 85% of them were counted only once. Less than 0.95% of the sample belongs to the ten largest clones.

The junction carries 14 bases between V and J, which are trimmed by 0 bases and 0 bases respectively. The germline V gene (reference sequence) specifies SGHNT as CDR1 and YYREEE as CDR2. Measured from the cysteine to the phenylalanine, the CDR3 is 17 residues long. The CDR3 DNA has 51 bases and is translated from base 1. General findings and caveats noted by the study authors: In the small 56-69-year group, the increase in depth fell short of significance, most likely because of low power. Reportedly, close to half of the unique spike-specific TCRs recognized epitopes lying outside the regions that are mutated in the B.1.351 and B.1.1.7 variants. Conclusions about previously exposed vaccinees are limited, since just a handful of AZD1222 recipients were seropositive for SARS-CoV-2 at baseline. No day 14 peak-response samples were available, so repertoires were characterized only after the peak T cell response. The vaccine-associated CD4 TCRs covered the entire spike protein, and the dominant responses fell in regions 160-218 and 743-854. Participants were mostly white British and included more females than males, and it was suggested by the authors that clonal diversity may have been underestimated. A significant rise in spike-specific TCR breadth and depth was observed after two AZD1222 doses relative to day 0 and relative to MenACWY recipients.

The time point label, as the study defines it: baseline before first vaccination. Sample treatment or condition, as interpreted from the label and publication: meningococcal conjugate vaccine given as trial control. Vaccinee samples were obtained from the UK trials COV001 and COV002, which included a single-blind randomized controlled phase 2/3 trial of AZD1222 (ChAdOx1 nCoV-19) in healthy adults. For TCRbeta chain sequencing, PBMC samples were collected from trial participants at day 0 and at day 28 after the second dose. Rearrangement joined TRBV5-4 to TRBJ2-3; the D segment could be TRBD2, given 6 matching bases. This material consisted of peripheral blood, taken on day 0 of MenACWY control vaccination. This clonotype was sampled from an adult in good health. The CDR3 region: CASSLAPSESSTDTQYF. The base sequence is TGTGCCAGCAGCTTGGCCCCTAGCGAGTCAAGCACAGATACGCAGTATTTT.